This T cell receptor beta chain stems from a study of T cells in Graves' hyperthyroidism and ophthalmopathy. Reasons for excluding patients were uncontrolled infection, other autoimmune disease, pregnancy or lactation. Blood from later-ophthalmopathy patients was taken at first hyperthyroidism diagnosis. From less than 13 ml of fresh peripheral blood, PBMCs were isolated. Germline V gene lookup returns CDR1 MNHNS and CDR2 SASEGT. There are 15 residues in the CDR3. V lost 5 bases, J lost 5 bases, and 9 bases stayed unmatched. RNA transcripts served as the template for amplifying TCR beta CDR3 regions. Initially, a first-round RT-PCR of the TCR CDR3 employed the HTBI primer set. TCRdb re-called the multiplex PCR reads with MiXCR, one entry per CDR3 protein. The table includes some 350,000 distinct CDR3 sequences, about a sixth detected once. This clonotype has ten or more counts. Its antigen is unknown.

Overall study results and limits: Blood also carried most thyroid clonotypes expanded above 0.001.

The V and J genes are TRBV6-1 and TRBJ2-1, with TRBD1 identical over 7 bases. The receptor's source is a woman between 18 and 29 years old with Graves' hyperthyroidism that later progressed to Graves' ophthalmopathy. The sequenced material came from blood. The CDR3 bases are TGTGCCAGCAGTAACCGGGACAGTCGGAACAATGAGCAGTTCTTC. Encoded protein: CASSNRDSRNNEQFF.